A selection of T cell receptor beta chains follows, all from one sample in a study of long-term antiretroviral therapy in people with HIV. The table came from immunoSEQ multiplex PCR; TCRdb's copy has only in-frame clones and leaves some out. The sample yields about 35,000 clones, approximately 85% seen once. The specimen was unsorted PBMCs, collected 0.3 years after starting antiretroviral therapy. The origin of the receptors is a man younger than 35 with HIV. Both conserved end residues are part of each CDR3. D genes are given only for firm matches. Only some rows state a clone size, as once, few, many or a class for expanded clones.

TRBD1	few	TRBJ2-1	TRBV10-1	CASSDGTGHFRGEQFF	TGCGCCAGCAGTGACGGGACAGGGCACTTTAGGGGTGAGCAGTTCTTC
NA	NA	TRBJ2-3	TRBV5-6	CASSPTKRVTDTQYF	TGTGCCAGCAGCCCAACTAAGCGGGTCACAGATACGCAGTATTTT
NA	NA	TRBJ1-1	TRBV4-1	CASSQGSVKGFRTEAFF	TGCGCCAGCAGCCAAGGATCCGTAAAGGGCTTTCGCACTGAAGCTTTCTTT
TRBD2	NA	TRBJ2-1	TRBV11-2	CASSGTSGSNEQFF	TGTGCCAGCAGCGGGACTAGCGGGAGCAATGAGCAGTTCTTC
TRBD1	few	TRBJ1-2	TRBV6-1	CASSEDYRGDYGYTF	TGTGCCAGCAGTGAAGACTACAGGGGGGACTATGGCTACACCTTC
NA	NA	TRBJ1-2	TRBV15	CATSRDHTNYGYTF	TGTGCCACCAGCAGAGATCATACTAACTATGGCTACACCTTC
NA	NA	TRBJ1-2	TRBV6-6	CASSYSTFYDGYTF	TGTGCCAGCAGTTACTCCACGTTCTATGATGGCTACACCTTC
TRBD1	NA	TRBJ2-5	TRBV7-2	CASRPDRAQETQYF	TGTGCCAGCAGACCGGACAGGGCTCAAGAGACCCAGTACTTC
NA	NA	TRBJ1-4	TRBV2	CASSEALEGEKLFF	TGTGCCAGCAGTGAAGCGTTAGAGGGAGAAAAACTGTTTTTT
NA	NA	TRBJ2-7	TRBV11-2	CASSPQGLTYEQYF	TGTGCCAGCAGCCCCCAAGGGCTGACCTACGAGCAGTACTTC
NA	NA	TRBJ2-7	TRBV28	CASSFDLRVSGLPYEQYF	TGTGCCAGCAGTTTTGACCTGCGGGTCTCCGGTCTACCCTACGAGCAGTACTTC
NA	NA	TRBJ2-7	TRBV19	CASSPSGGAFYEQYF	TGTGCCTCCTCCCCGTCTGGGGGCGCCTTCTACGAGCAGTACTTC
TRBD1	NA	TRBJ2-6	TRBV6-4	CASSPGQGEGSGANVLTF	TGTGCCAGCAGCCCCGGACAGGGTGAGGGCTCTGGGGCCAACGTCCTGACTTTC
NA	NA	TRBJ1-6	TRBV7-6	CASSGSMKGSPLHF	TGTGCCAGCAGCGGTTCGATGAAAGGATCACCCCTCCACTTT
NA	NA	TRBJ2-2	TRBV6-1	CASSVSSDTGELFF	TGTGCCAGCAGTGTCTCATCCGACACCGGGGAGCTGTTTTTT
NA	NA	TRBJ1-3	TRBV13	CASSPNGNTIYF	TGTGCCAGCAGCCCGAATGGAAACACCATATATTTT
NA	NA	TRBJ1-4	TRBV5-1	CASSLAGGANEKLFF	TGCGCCAGCAGCTTGGCGGGGGGGGCTAATGAAAAACTGTTTTTT
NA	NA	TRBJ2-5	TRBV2	CASSPGSEETQYF	TGTGCCAGCAGTCCTGGCTCGGAAGAGACCCAGTACTTC
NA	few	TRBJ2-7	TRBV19	CASSITVGPGYEQYF	TGTGCCAGTAGTATAACGGTCGGGCCGGGGTACGAGCAGTACTTC
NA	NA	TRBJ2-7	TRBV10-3	CAISVGGPYYEQYF	TGTGCCATCAGTGTGGGGGGACCGTACTACGAGCAGTACTTC
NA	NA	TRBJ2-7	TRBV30	CAWRSLLTYEQYF	TGTGCCTGGAGATCCCTTTTAACCTACGAGCAGTACTTC
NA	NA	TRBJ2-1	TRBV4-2	CASSQSGARSWDEQFF	TGTGCCAGCAGCCAATCCGGCGCCAGGTCATGGGATGAGCAGTTCTTC
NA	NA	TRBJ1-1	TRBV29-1	CSAWGTEAFF	TGCAGCGCGTGGGGCACTGAAGCTTTCTTT
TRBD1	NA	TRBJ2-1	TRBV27	CASRPTGTGRWNEQFF	TGTGCCAGCAGGCCAACCGGGACAGGGAGGTGGAATGAGCAGTTCTTC
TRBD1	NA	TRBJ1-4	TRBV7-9	CASSRDRGQVLEKLFF	TGTGCCAGCAGCCGGGATCGAGGACAGGTCCTAGAAAAACTGTTTTTT
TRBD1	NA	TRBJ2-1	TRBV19	CASSTTTGGAPHNEQFF	TGTGCCAGTAGTACCACGACAGGGGGCGCCCCCCACAATGAGCAGTTCTTC
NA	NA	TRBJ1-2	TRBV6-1	CASSDVFNYGYTF	TGTGCCAGCAGTGATGTCTTTAACTATGGCTACACCTTC
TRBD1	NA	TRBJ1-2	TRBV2	CASRGGQSNYGYTF	TGTGCCAGCAGGGGGGGACAGTCTAACTATGGCTACACCTTC
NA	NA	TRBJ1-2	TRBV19	CASSINRHPNYGYTF	TGTGCCAGTAGTATAAACAGGCATCCTAACTATGGCTACACCTTC
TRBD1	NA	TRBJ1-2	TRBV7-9	CASSPGYTGANYGYTF	TGTGCCAGCAGCCCGGGGTATACAGGGGCCAACTATGGCTACACCTTC
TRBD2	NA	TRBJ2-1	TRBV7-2	CASSSPYVLAGGPYNEQFF	TGTGCCAGCAGCTCCCCCTACGTACTAGCGGGAGGGCCCTACAATGAGCAGTTCTTC
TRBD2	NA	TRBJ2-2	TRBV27	CASSPWSGDTGELFF	TGTGCCAGCAGTCCATGGAGCGGGGACACCGGGGAGCTGTTTTTT
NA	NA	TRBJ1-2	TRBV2	CASSPGAASYGYTF	TGTGCCAGCAGCCCTGGGGCAGCTTCCTATGGCTACACCTTC
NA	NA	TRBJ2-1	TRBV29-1	CSVNGRFYNEQFF	TGCAGCGTTAACGGCAGGTTCTACAATGAGCAGTTCTTC
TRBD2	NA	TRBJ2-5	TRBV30	CAWRGLAGGQVRETQYF	TGTGCCTGGAGGGGACTAGCGGGAGGGCAGGTACGAGAGACCCAGTACTTC
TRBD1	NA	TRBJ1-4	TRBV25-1	CASSLPGQGYEKLFF	TGTGCCAGCAGTCTCCCGGGACAGGGGTATGAAAAACTGTTTTTT
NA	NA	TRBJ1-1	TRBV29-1	CSGGRGANTEAFF	TGCAGCGGCGGTCGGGGGGCGAACACTGAAGCTTTCTTT
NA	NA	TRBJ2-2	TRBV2	CASSEGIGSITGELFF	TGTGCCAGCAGTGAAGGGATAGGGAGTATCACCGGGGAGCTGTTTTTT
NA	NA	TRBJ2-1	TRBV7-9	CASSLPGQYNEQFF	TGTGCCAGCAGCTTACCAGGACAGTACAATGAGCAGTTCTTC
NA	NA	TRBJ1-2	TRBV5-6	CASGLRPDTYNYGYTF	TGTGCCAGCGGCCTTAGACCGGACACCTACAACTATGGCTACACCTTC